This T cell receptor (beta chain) was documented in a study of blood T cell repertoires in COVID-19. Study-wide background: T cells, B-cell-depleted T cells, or PBMCs supplied cDNA or gDNA.

This study enrolled people aged about 18 to 90 from around 26 US geographic areas. Categorization into cohorts depended on clinical history that participants reported. Original processing methods: Reference gene primers were amplified, and this amplification served to estimate nucleated cell counts. Sequenced by immunoSEQ multiplex PCR; TCRdb stores in-frame clones only, minus some. V and J calls and clone size follow that table, whereas D and trimming were derived from the DNA. The sample records about 190,000 clones, about 84% being singletons. Germline V gene lookup returns CDR1 LNHDA and CDR2 SQIVND (reference sequence). The CDR3 sequence is 15 residues long. V was trimmed by 7 bases and J by 0 bases, leaving 15 bases between them.

V and J are TRBV19 and TRBJ2-5; weak D call: TRBD2 (6 bases). This TCR derives from a man between 35 and 55 years old with acute COVID-19. Sequenced input: PBMCs or T cells enriched from blood (not recorded which). The CDR3 DNA reads as TGTGCCAGTAAGGGAGCGGACTACAACCAAGAGACCCAGTACTTC. Translated, it gives CASKGADYNQETQYF.